Shown below are 9 T cell receptor beta chains from a single sample sequenced in a study of CD8+CD57+ T cells in acquired aplastic anemia. Genomic DNA constituted the template upon which TCR beta VDJ and CDR3 profiling was performed. MiXCR was run by TCRdb on the reads, yielding one entry per CDR3 protein. There are hundreds of thousands of distinct CDR3 sequences in the sample; over 25% occur only once, and 0.82% lies in the top ten. Patients sequenced had flow cytometry evidence of CD8+CD57+ cell expansion. Sequencing was done on a sample of sorted CD4+, CD8+, or CD8+CD57+ T cells (not recorded which) from PBMCs. These receptor sequences come from a human donor with aplastic anemia.

This clonotype came up a few times. Just one base apart from a much larger clone, this may be a read error. The chain employs TRBV7-2 and TRBJ1-2; the D gene is possibly TRBD1 (5 bases). The CDR3 runs 13 residues. CDR1 and CDR2 from the germline V gene are SGHTA and FQGNSA. The CDR3 spells CASSLEGSNGHTF. CDR3 coding DNA: TGTGCCAGCAGCTTAGAGGGGTCTAATGGCCACACCTTC.

This clonotype occurred many times. The chain uses TRBV20-1 and TRBJ1-2; D might be TRBD1 (5 bases). This CDR3 has 13 amino acids. V was clipped by 2 bases and J by 4 bases, with 11 bases between them. Germline V gene sequence: CDR1 DFQATT, CDR2 SNEGSKA (reference sequence). DNA of the CDR3: TGCAGTGCTAGACACAGGCTCAGCTATGGCTACACCTTC. As protein: CSARHRLSYGYTF.

V and J are TRBV5-1 and TRBJ2-1; 8 bases line up with TRBD2. V gave up 4 bases and J gave up 8 bases; unmatched junction bases: 2. The V gene's germline CDR1 is SGHRS and CDR2 YFSETQ. CDR3 length: 12 residues. This chain's CDR3 is CASSAGGDEQFF. CDR3 sequence (DNA): TGCGCCAGCAGCGCCGGGGGGGATGAGCAGTTCTTC.

This clonotype appeared many times. The CDR3 bases are TGTGCCACCGGGGGTGGGGGAGGTAACACAGATACGCAGTATTTT. Its translation: CATGGGGGNTDTQYF. The rearrangement uses TRBV24-1 and TRBJ2-3, with D perhaps matching TRBD2 (6 bases). Deletions cut 9 bases from V and 2 bases from J, with 17 bases between. This CDR3 has 15 amino acids. Germline CDR1 KGHDR, CDR2 SFDVKD.

This clonotype has at least ten counts. The chain carries TRBV7-9 and TRBJ2-7; 10 positions agree with TRBD1. Germline V CDR1 and CDR2: SEHNR, FQNEAQ (reference sequence). V shed 3 bases, J shed 3 bases, and the junction held 14 bases outside the gene matches. The CDR3 sequence is 18 residues long. CDR3 protein: CASSLILDAGDRGYEQYF. CDR3 bases: TGTGCCAGCAGCTTGATACTCGACGCCGGGGACAGGGGCTACGAGCAGTACTTC.

Only a few counts were recorded for this clonotype. The V and J genes are TRBV19 and TRBJ2-1; 11 bases map to TRBD1. The CDR3 is 15 amino acids. Germline loops: CDR1 LNHDA, CDR2 SQIVND (reference sequence). V was pared by 6 bases and J by 6 bases, with 7 bases of the junction left unmatched. The CDR3: CASRPGQGVINEQFF. As DNA, the CDR3 is TGTGCCAGTAGACCGGGACAGGGGGTTATCAATGAGCAGTTCTTC.

J is TRBJ1-2 and V is TRBV6-2 or TRBV6-3; D is ambiguous. V was cut by 1 base and J by 5 bases, with 5 bases left in between. CDR1 is MNHEY, CDR2 SVGEGT, per germline. This CDR3 is 12 amino acids long. The CDR3 is CASSYWQYGYTF. The CDR3 DNA reads as TGTGCCAGCAGTTACTGGCAGTATGGCTACACCTTC.

A few counts support this clonotype. The CDR3 here is CASSLGAFIQVNTEAFF. The CDR3, as DNA: TGTGCCAGCAGTTTAGGAGCCTTTATCCAGGTGAACACTGAAGCTTTCTTT. This chain connects TRBV25-1 to TRBJ1-1; no definite D call. The CDR3 spans 17 residues. Germline values: CDR1 MGHDK, CDR2 SYGVNS. Trimming cost V 5 bases and J 0 bases, with 19 bases left between them.

This clonotype has ten or more counts. The chain is built from TRBV12-3 or TRBV12-4 and TRBJ1-2; D unresolved. The CDR3 extends over 12 amino acids. V was cut by 7 bases and J by 4 bases, with 10 bases left in between. In DNA form, the CDR3 reads TGTGCCAGCACCGTGGACCTCTATGGCTACACCTTC. As protein: CASTVDLYGYTF.